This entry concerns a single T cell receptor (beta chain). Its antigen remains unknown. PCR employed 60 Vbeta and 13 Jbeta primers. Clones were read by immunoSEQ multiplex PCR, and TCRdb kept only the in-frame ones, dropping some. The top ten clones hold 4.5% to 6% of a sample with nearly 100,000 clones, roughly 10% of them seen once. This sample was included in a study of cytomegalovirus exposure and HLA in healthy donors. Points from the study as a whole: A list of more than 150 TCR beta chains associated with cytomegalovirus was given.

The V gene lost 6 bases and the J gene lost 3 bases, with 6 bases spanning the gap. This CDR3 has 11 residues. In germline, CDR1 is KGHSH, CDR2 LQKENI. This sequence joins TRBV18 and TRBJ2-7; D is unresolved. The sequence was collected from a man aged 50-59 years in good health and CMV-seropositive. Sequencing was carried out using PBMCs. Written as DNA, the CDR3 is TGTGCCAGCTCTTCAAACTACGAGCAGTACTTC. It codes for CASSSNYEQYF.